This T cell receptor (beta chain) was recorded in a study of cytomegalovirus exposure and HLA in healthy donors. Findings and caveats of the study: The likely origin of a cluster of highly shared sequence variants was a sequencing artifact.

Each donor was healthy, and each was a bone marrow donor. In germline, CDR1 is LNHNV, CDR2 YYDKDF (reference sequence). V shed 2 bases, J shed 2 bases, and the junction held 4 bases outside the gene matches. This CDR3 is 15 amino acids long. In the case of this clone: What it recognizes is unknown.

With 60 Vbeta and 13 Jbeta primers, the PCR was carried out. Generated by immunoSEQ multiplex PCR, the TCRdb table keeps only in-frame clones and is missing some. The table lists 150,000 to 180,000 clones, about 80% of them singletons. The receptor's source is a man younger than 40 in good health and CMV-seropositive. V is TRBV15 and J is TRBJ1-2; 8 nucleotides match TRBD1. The sequenced sample was PBMCs. As DNA, the CDR3 is TGTGCCACCAGCAGACCGGGACAGGACAACTATGGCTACACCTTC. Translating gives CATSRPGQDNYGYTF.